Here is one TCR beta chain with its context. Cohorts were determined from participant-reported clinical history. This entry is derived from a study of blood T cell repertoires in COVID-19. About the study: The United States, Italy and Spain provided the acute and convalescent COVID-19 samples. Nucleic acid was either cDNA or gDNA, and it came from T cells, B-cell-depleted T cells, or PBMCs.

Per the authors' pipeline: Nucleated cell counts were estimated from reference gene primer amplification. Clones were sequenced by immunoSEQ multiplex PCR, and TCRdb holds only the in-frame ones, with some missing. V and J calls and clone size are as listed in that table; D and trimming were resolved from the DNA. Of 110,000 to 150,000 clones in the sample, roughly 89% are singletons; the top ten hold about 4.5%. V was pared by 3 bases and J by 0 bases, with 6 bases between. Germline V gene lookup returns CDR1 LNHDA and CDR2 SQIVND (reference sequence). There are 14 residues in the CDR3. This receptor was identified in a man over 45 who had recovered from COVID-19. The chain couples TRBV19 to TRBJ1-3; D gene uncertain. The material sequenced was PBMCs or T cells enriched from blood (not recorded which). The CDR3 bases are TGTGCCAGTAGTATTGAGTACTCTGGAAACACCATATATTTT. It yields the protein CASSIEYSGNTIYF.